Each of the 20 T cell receptor beta chains below was sequenced from the same sample in a study of blood T cell repertoires in COVID-19. The data were produced by immunoSEQ multiplex PCR, yet TCRdb's version contains in-frame clones alone and is incomplete. The table has approximately 150,000 clones, more than 80% seen once. The source material was peripheral blood. The receptor source for this set is a human donor in a cohort sampled during active COVID-19.

CDR3 protein: CSVEDPVGRGGYGYTF. The CDR3 nucleotides are TGCAGCGTTGAAGATCCTGTGGGCAGGGGCGGCTATGGCTACACCTTC. The gene calls are TRBV29-1 and TRBJ1-2; possibly TRBD1 for D (6 bases). The CDR3 is 16 amino acids. V lost 0 bases and J 4 bases, leaving 18 bases between the germline ends. Germline CDR1 SQVTM, CDR2 ANQGSEA.

The chain recombines TRBV27 with TRBJ2-2; 9 bases agree with TRBD2. Germline V lookup: CDR1 MNHEY, CDR2 SMNVEV (reference sequence). This CDR3 is 16 amino acids long. Unmatched junction bases numbered 5, after V lost 2 bases and J lost 4 bases. CDR3 sequence reads: CASSLSGLALTGELFF. The CDR3 nucleotides are TGTGCCAGCAGTTTAAGTGGACTAGCGCTCACCGGGGAGCTGTTTTTT.

The chain combines TRBV24-1 with TRBJ2-7, with a weak D call TRBD2 (6 bases). Germline V lookup: CDR1 KGHDR, CDR2 SFDVKD. The V end lost 2 bases, the J end lost 4 bases, and 8 bases lay between the germline ends. This CDR3 comprises 13 residues. The CDR3: CATSDSRGYEQYF. The DNA of the CDR3 is TGTGCCACCAGTGATTCCCGGGGGTACGAGCAGTACTTC.

The gene calls are TRBV18 and TRBJ1-2; 10 nucleotides match TRBD1. Germline loops: CDR1 KGHSH, CDR2 LQKENI. The length of the CDR3 is 15 residues. V gave up 2 bases and J gave up 8 bases; unmatched junction bases: 8. CDR3 DNA: TGTGCCAGCTCACCAACGACAGGGGGCGAGCGAGGCTACACCTTC. Its translation is CASSPTTGGERGYTF.

The chain links TRBV2 to TRBJ1-1; 9 nucleotides line up with TRBD1. There are 12 residues in the CDR3. The J segment lost 6 bases and the V segment lost 6 bases, leaving 2 bases of the junction unmatched. Germline V CDR1 and CDR2: SNHLY, FYNNEI. CDR3: CASSRDRAEAFF. CDR3 DNA: TGTGCCAGCAGCCGGGACAGGGCTGAAGCTTTCTTT.

V and J are TRBV19 and TRBJ2-1; 9 bases agree with TRBD1. Germline V CDR1 and CDR2: LNHDA, SQIVND (reference sequence). This CDR3 comprises 15 residues. V dropped 7 bases and J dropped 8; count of bases not matched to a gene: 12. CDR3 in DNA: TGTGCCAGTAAAGAGCGTAGGACAGGGGATGATGAGCAGTTCTTC. Its protein product is CASKERRTGDDEQFF.

CDR3 in amino acids: CASKDRGVSKNTEAFF. The DNA for the CDR3 is TGTGCCAGCAAAGACAGGGGCGTAAGCAAGAACACTGAAGCTTTCTTT. This chain uses TRBV28 with TRBJ1-1; 8 positions agree with TRBD1. This CDR3 is 16 amino acids long. The germline V gene has CDR1 MDHEN and CDR2 SYDVKM. V lost 7 bases, J lost 1 base, and 11 bases stayed unmatched.

The rearrangement joins TRBV7-9 to TRBJ2-7, with 7 bases lining up with TRBD2. The CDR3 runs to 13 residues. The ends lost 0 bases at V and 6 bases at J; junction bases unmatched: 2. CDR1 SEHNR and CDR2 FQNEAQ come from the germline V gene (reference sequence). This CDR3 reads CASSLAGGFEQYF. The DNA of the CDR3 is TGTGCCAGCAGCTTAGCGGGGGGGTTCGAGCAGTACTTC.

The V and J genes are TRBV6-5 and TRBJ1-1; the D is unclear. Trimming took off 0 bases at V and 4 bases at J, with 12 bases between the two ends. This CDR3 has 15 amino acids. Germline values: CDR1 MNHEY, CDR2 SVGAGI. Written as DNA, the CDR3 is TGTGCCAGCAGTTACTCAGAGGTAATGGGCACTGAAGCTTTCTTT. Translated, it gives CASSYSEVMGTEAFF.

This clone showed up just a few times. This chain links TRBV19 with TRBJ1-6; TRBD1 is a possible D gene (5 bases). The V gene's germline CDR1 is LNHDA and CDR2 SQIVND (reference sequence). The CDR3 consists of 15 residues. Trimming took 2 bases from V and 14 from J, leaving 19 bases between them. The CDR3 region is CASSIYSTGDTTLHF. The CDR3 DNA is TGTGCCAGTAGTATATACAGTACAGGCGATACGACCCTCCACTTT. The full variable domain, its missing parts supplied by reference TRBV19 and TRBJ1-6, is DGGITQSPKYLFRKEGQNVTLSCEQNLNHDAMYWYRQDPGQGLRLIYYSQIVNDFQKGDIAEGYSVSREKKESFPLTVTSAQKNPTAFYLCASSIYSTGDTTLHFGNGTRLTVT.

The gene calls are TRBV9 and TRBJ2-7, with 11 positions matching TRBD1. The CDR3 spans 15 residues. The germline V gene has CDR1 SGDLS and CDR2 YYNGEE. With 3 bases clipped from V and 3 bases from J, the junction kept 5 bases outside the gene matches. Here the CDR3 DNA reads TGTGCCAGCAGCGCTACCGGGACAGGGGGCTACGAGCAGTACTTC. As protein: CASSATGTGGYEQYF.

This clone has a handful of counts. V gene TRBV7-9 combines with J gene TRBJ1-1; 7 nucleotides match TRBD1. Germline CDR1 is SEHNR and CDR2 is FQNEAQ (reference sequence). Losses at the gene ends were 4 bases for V and 2 bases for J; bases not matched to a gene: 4. There are 14 residues in the CDR3. In DNA, the CDR3 is TGTGCCAGCAGCTCGACAGGGTTTAACACTGAAGCTTTCTTT. It yields the protein CASSSTGFNTEAFF. The whole variable domain, filled in from reference TRBV7-9 and TRBJ1-1, reads DTGVSQNPRHKITKRGQNVTFRCDPISEHNRLYWYRQTLGQGPEFLTYFQNEAQLEKSRLLSDRFSAERPKGSFSTLEIQRTEQGDSAMYLCASSSTGFNTEAFFGQGTRLTVV.

The gene calls are TRBV2 and TRBJ2-5; a weak D match, TRBD2 (5 bases). The V and J ends lost 4 bases and 1 base respectively, with 7 bases between them. In germline, CDR1 is SNHLY, CDR2 FYNNEI. This CDR3 spans 13 amino acids. The CDR3 nucleotides read TGTGCCAGCAGTGCGAGGGCCCAAGAGACCCAGTACTTC. Protein: CASSARAQETQYF.

The CDR3 DNA reads TGTGCCACCGGACAGGGCGAGACCCAGTACTTC. It encodes CATGQGETQYF. V usage is TRBV24-1 and J usage is TRBJ2-5, with 8 bases identical to TRBD1. Germline V lookup: CDR1 KGHDR, CDR2 SFDVKD. The CDR3 sequence is 11 residues long. Trimming cost V 9 bases and J 5 bases; bases outside gene matches: 1.

This chain connects TRBV6-5 to TRBJ1-2; TRBD1 might be the D (6 bases). V was trimmed by 0 bases and J by 8 bases, leaving 19 bases between them. CDR1 and CDR2 (germline): MNHEY, SVGAGI. The CDR3 is 16 amino acids. The CDR3 region is CASSYSGVQGPEGYTF. The CDR3 DNA reads as TGTGCCAGCAGTTACTCGGGGGTACAGGGCCCGGAGGGCTACACCTTC.

V usage is TRBV11-2 and J usage is TRBJ2-1; TRBD1 aligns across 7 bases. The ends lost 2 bases at V and 9 bases at J; junction bases unmatched: 19. This CDR3 is 18 amino acids long. CDR1 SGHAT and CDR2 FQNNGV come from the germline V gene. CDR3 sequence (DNA): TGTGCCAGCAGCTTAACTTCTCTTAGGGGTAGAGGGGGCACTGAGCAGTTCTTC. This translates into CASSLTSLRGRGGTEQFF. Filled out from reference TRBV11-2 and TRBJ2-1, the complete variable domain reads EAGVAQSPRYKIIEKRQSVAFWCNPISGHATLYWYQQILGQGPKLLIQFQNNGVVDDSQLPKDRFSAERLKGVDSTLKIQPAKLEDSAVYLCASSLTSLRGRGGTEQFFGPGTRLTVL.

The chain links TRBV5-1 to TRBJ2-7; D possibly corresponds to TRBD2 (5 bases). This CDR3 region has 13 residues. Trimming took off 2 bases at V and 4 bases at J, with 10 bases between the two ends. Germline V gene lookup returns CDR1 SGHRS and CDR2 YFSETQ. Written as DNA, the CDR3 is TGCGCCAGCAGCTTCTCGGGGTTATACGAGCAGTACTTC. Translated, it gives CASSFSGLYEQYF.

The table lists this clone with a few counts. The V and J genes are TRBV7-2 and TRBJ2-7, with 8 bases aligning to TRBD1. The length of the CDR3 is 13 residues. V lost 2 bases and J lost 4; bases outside the gene matches: 1. Germline lookup yields CDR1 SGHTA and CDR2 FQGNSA. The CDR3 reads CASSLHRGYEQYF. The DNA for the CDR3 is TGTGCCAGCAGCTTACACAGGGGGTACGAGCAGTACTTC.

V is TRBV7-2 and J is TRBJ2-2, with TRBD1 identical over 8 bases. The germline CDR1 and CDR2 sequences are SGHTA and FQGNSA. V shed 5 bases and J 7 bases; nucleotides not matched to a gene: 9. This CDR3 is 15 amino acids long. CDR3 sequence: CASSATRGRYGELFF. The CDR3 coding sequence is TGTGCCAGCAGCGCAACCAGGGGGCGCTACGGGGAGCTGTTTTTT.

Comments on this clone: The same CDR3 also results from other DNA sequences found in this sample. The CDR3 DNA reads as TGTGCCAGCAGTTTCGGGACAGGGAACACTGAAGCTTTCTTT. Amino acid sequence: CASSFGTGNTEAFF. The J gene is TRBJ1-1, the V gene TRBV27; 8 positions match TRBD1. The J segment lost 1 base and the V segment lost 3 bases, leaving 1 base of the junction unmatched. This CDR3 has 14 residues. Looked up from germline, CDR1 is MNHEY and CDR2 is SMNVEV (reference sequence).